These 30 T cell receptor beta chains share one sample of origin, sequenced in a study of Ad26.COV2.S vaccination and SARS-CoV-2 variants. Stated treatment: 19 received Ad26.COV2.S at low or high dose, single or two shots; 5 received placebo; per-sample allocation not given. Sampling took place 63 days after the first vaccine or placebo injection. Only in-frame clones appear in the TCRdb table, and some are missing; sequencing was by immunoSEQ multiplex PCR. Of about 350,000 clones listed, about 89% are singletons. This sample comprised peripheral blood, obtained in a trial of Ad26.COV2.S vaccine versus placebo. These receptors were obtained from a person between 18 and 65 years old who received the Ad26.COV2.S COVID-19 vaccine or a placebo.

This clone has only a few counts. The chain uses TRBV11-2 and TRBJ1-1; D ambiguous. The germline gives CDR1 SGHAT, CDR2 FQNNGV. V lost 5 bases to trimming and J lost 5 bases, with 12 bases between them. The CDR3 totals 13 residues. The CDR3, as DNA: TGTGCCAGCAGCCCCCGGAGGCAGACTGAAGCTTTCTTT. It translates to CASSPRRQTEAFF.

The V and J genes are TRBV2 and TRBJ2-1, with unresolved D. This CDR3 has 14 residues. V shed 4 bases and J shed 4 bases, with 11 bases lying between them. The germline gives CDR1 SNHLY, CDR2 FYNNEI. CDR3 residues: CASSARLQYNEQFF. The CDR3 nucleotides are TGTGCCAGCAGTGCTCGGCTGCAATACAATGAGCAGTTCTTC.

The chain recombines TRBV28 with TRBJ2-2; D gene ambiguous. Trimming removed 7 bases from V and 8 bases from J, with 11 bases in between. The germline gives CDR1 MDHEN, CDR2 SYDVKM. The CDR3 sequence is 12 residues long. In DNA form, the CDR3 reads TGTGCCAGCACCCAGCAAGAGGGGGAGCTGTTTTTT. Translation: CASTQQEGELFF.

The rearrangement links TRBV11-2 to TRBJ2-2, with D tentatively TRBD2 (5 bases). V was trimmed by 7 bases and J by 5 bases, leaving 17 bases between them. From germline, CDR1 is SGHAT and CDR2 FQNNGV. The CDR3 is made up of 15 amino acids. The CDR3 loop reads CASTLIRDTTGELFF. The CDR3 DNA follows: TGTGCCAGCACACTTATCCGGGATACGACCGGGGAGCTGTTTTTT.

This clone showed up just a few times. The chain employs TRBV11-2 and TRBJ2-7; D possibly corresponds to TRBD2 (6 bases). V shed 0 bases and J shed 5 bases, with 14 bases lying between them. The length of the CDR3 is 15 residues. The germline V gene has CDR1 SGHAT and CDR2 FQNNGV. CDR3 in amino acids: CASSLDTGVGNEQYF. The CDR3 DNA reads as TGTGCCAGCAGCTTAGATACGGGGGTGGGGAACGAGCAGTACTTC.

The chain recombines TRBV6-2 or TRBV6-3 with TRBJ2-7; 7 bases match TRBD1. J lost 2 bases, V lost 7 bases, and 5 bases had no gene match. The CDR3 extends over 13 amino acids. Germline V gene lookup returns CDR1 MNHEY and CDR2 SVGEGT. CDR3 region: CASNPGQTYEQYF. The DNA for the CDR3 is TGTGCCAGCAACCCGGGACAGACCTACGAGCAGTACTTC.

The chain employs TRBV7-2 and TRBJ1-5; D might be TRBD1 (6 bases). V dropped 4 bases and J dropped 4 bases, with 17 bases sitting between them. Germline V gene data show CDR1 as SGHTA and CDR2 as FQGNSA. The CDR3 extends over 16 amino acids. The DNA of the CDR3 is TGTGCCAGCAGCTATAGGGGACATTCCCGAAATCAGCCCCAGCATTTT. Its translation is CASSYRGHSRNQPQHF.

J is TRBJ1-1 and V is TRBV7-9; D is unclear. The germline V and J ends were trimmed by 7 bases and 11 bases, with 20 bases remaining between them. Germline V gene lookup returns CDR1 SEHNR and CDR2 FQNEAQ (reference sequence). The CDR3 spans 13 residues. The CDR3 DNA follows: TGTGCCAGCAACCTGGGTAGGCTTACTCAGGCTTTCTTT. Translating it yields CASNLGRLTQAFF.

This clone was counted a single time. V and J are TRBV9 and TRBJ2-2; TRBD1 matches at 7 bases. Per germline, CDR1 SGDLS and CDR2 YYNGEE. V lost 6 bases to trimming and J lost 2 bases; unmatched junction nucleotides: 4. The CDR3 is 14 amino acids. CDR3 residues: CASTDRVNTGELFF. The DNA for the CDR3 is TGTGCCAGCACCGACAGGGTCAACACCGGGGAGCTGTTTTTT.

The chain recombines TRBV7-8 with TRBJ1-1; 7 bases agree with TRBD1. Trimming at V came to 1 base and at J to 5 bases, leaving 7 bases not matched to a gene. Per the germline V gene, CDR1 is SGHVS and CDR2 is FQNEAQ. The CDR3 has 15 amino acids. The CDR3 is CASSLGFKQGTEAFF. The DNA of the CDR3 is TGTGCCAGCAGCTTAGGTTTCAAACAGGGGACTGAAGCTTTCTTT.

In DNA, the CDR3 is TGTGCCAGCAGCTTAAATGCGGGGGAGACCCAGTACTTC. Translation gives CASSLNAGETQYF. V and J are TRBV7-3 and TRBJ2-5; D may be TRBD2 (6 bases). CDR1 SGHTA and CDR2 FQGTGA come from the germline V gene. CDR3 size: 13 residues. V lost 1 base and J 5 bases, leaving 8 bases between the germline ends.

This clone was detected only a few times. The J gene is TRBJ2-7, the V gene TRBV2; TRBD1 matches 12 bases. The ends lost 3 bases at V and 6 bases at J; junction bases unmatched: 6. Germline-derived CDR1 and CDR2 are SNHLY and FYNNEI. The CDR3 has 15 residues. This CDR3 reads CASSDEGQGASEQYF. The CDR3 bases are TGTGCCAGCAGTGATGAGGGACAGGGGGCGTCCGAGCAGTACTTC.

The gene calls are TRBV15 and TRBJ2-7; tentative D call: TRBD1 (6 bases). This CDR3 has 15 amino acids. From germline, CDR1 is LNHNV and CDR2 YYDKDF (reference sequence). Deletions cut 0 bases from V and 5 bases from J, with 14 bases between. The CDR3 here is CATSRDRRGFNEQYF. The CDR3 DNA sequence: TGTGCCACCAGCAGAGATCGAAGGGGGTTCAACGAGCAGTACTTC. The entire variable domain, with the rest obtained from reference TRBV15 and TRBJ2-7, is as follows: DAMVIQNPRYQVTQFGKPVTLSCSQTLNHNVMYWYQQKSSQAPKLLFHYYDKDFNNEADTPDNFQSRRPNTSFCFLDIRSPGLGDTAMYLCATSRDRRGFNEQYFGPGTRLTVT.

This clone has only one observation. The CDR3 protein is CASSLEGGNQPQHF. The CDR3 nucleotides are TGTGCCAGCAGCTTGGAGGGTGGCAATCAGCCCCAGCATTTT. V usage is TRBV5-5 and J usage is TRBJ1-5; D call uncertain. Germline assignment: CDR1 SGHKS and CDR2 YYEKEE (reference sequence). Trimming took off 0 bases at V and 2 bases at J, with 6 bases between the two ends. This CDR3 comprises 14 residues.

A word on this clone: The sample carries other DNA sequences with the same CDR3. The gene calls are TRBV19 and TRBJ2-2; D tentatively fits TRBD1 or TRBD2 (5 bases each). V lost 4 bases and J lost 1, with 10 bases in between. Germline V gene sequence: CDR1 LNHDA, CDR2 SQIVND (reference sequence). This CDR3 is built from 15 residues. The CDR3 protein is CASSSGTMNTGELFF. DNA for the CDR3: TGTGCCAGTAGTAGTGGGACGATGAACACCGGGGAGCTGTTTTTT.

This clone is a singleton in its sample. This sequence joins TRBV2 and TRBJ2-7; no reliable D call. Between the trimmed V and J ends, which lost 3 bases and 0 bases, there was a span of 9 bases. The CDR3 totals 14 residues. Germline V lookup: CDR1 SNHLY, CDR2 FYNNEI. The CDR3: CASSDRFISYEQYF. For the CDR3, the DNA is TGTGCCAGCAGTGACAGGTTCATCTCCTACGAGCAGTACTTC.

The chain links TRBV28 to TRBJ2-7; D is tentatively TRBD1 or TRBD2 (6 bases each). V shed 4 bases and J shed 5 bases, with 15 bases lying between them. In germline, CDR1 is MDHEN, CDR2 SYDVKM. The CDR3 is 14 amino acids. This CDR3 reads CASSSSSGADEQYF. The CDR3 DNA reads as TGTGCCAGCAGTTCTTCTTCGGGGGCCGACGAGCAGTACTTC.

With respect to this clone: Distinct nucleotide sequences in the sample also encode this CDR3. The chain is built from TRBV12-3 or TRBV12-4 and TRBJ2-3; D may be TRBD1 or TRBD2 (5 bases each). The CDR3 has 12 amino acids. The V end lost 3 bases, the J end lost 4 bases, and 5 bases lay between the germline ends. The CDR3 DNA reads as TGTGCCAGCAGTTTGGGGGCAGATACGCAGTATTTT. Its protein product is CASSLGADTQYF.

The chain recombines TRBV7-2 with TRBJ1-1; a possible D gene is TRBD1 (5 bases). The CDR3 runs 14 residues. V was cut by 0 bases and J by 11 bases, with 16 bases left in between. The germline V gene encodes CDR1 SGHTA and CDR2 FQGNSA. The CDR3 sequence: CASSLARAGPRAFF. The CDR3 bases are TGTGCCAGCAGCTTAGCAAGGGCAGGGCCTCGGGCTTTCTTT.

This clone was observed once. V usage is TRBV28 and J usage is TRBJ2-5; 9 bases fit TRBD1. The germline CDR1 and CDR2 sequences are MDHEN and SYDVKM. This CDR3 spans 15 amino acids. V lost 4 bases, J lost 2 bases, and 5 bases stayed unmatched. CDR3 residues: CASSSTGTGQETQYF. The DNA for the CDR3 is TGTGCCAGCAGTTCCACCGGGACAGGGCAAGAGACCCAGTACTTC.

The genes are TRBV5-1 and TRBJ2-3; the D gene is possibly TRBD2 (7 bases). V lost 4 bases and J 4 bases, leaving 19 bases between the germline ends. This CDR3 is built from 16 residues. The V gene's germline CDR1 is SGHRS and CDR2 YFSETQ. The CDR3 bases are TGCGCCAGCAGCCAGAGGGGGGAGGGCCGCGCAGATACGCAGTATTTT. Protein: CASSQRGEGRADTQYF. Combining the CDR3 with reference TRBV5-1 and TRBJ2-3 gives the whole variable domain KAGVTQTPRYLIKTRGQQVTLSCSPISGHRSVSWYQQTPGQGLQFLFEYFSETQRNKGNFPGRFSGRQFSNSRSEMNVSTLELGDSALYLCASSQRGEGRADTQYFGPGTRLTVL.

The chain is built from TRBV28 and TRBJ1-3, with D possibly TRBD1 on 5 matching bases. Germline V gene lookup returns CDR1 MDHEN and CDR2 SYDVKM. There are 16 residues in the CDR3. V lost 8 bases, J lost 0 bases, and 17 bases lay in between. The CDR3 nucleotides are TGTGCCAGCTGCGTCGGCAGGGCATCCTCTGGAAACACCATATATTTT. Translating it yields CASCVGRASSGNTIYF.

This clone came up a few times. The DNA for the CDR3 is TGTGCCAGCGCCGGAGAGCCCAATCAGCCCCAGCATTTT. Protein product: CASAGEPNQPQHF. The V and J genes are TRBV6-4 and TRBJ1-5; D uncertain. This CDR3 comprises 13 residues. With 8 bases removed from V and 3 bases from J, the gap between germline ends came to 11 bases. CDR1 is MRHNA and CDR2 is SNTAGT in the germline V gene.

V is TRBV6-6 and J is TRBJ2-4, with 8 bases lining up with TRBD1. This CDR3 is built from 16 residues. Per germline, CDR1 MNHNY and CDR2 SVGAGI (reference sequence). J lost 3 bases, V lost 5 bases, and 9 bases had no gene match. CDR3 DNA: TGTGCCAGCAGTACGCGTGCGGACAGGGTCAAAAACATTCAGTACTTC. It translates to CASSTRADRVKNIQYF.

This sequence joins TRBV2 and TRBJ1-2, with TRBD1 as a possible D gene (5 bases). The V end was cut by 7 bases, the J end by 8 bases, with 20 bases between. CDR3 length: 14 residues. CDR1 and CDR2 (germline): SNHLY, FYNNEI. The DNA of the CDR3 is TGTGCCAGCAAATCCGGGACGGAGCCAGTCGGCTACACCTTC. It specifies CASKSGTEPVGYTF.

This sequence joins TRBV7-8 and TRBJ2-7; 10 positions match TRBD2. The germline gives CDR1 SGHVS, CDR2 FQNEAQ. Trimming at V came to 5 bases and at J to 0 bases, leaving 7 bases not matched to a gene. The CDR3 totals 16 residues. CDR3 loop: CASSLGTSASSYEQYF. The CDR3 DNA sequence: TGTGCCAGCAGCCTCGGGACTAGCGCCAGCTCCTACGAGCAGTACTTC.

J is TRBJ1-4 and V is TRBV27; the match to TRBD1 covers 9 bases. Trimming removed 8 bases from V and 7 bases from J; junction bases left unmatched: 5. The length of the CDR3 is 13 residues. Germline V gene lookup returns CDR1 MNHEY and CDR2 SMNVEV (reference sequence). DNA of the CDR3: TGTGCCAGCTCCGGGACAGGGAGTGAAAAACTGTTTTTT. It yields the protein CASSGTGSEKLFF.

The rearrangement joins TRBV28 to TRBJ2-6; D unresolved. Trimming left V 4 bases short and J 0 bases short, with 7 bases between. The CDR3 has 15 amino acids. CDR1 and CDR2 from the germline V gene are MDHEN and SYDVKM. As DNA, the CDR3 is TGTGCCAGCAGTTCGCACGGCTCTGGGGCCAACGTCCTGACTTTC. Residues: CASSSHGSGANVLTF.

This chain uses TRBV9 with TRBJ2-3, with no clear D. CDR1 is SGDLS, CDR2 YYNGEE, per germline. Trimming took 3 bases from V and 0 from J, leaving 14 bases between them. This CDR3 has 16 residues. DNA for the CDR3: TGTGCCAGCAGCGCCACAGCAACCTATAGCACAGATACGCAGTATTTT. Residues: CASSATATYSTDTQYF. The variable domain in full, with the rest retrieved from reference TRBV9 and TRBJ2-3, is DSGVTQTPKHLITATGQRVTLRCSPRSGDLSVYWYQQSLDQGLQFLIQYYNGEERAKGNILERFSAQQFPDLHSELNLSSLELGDSALYFCASSATATYSTDTQYFGPGTRLTVL.

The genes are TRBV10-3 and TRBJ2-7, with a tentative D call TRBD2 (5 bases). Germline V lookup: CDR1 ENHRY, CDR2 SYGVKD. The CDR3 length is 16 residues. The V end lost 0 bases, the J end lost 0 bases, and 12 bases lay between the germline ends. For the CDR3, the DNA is TGTGCCATCAGTGAGTCAGGGAGTGAAAGCTCCTACGAGCAGTACTTC. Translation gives CAISESGSESSYEQYF.